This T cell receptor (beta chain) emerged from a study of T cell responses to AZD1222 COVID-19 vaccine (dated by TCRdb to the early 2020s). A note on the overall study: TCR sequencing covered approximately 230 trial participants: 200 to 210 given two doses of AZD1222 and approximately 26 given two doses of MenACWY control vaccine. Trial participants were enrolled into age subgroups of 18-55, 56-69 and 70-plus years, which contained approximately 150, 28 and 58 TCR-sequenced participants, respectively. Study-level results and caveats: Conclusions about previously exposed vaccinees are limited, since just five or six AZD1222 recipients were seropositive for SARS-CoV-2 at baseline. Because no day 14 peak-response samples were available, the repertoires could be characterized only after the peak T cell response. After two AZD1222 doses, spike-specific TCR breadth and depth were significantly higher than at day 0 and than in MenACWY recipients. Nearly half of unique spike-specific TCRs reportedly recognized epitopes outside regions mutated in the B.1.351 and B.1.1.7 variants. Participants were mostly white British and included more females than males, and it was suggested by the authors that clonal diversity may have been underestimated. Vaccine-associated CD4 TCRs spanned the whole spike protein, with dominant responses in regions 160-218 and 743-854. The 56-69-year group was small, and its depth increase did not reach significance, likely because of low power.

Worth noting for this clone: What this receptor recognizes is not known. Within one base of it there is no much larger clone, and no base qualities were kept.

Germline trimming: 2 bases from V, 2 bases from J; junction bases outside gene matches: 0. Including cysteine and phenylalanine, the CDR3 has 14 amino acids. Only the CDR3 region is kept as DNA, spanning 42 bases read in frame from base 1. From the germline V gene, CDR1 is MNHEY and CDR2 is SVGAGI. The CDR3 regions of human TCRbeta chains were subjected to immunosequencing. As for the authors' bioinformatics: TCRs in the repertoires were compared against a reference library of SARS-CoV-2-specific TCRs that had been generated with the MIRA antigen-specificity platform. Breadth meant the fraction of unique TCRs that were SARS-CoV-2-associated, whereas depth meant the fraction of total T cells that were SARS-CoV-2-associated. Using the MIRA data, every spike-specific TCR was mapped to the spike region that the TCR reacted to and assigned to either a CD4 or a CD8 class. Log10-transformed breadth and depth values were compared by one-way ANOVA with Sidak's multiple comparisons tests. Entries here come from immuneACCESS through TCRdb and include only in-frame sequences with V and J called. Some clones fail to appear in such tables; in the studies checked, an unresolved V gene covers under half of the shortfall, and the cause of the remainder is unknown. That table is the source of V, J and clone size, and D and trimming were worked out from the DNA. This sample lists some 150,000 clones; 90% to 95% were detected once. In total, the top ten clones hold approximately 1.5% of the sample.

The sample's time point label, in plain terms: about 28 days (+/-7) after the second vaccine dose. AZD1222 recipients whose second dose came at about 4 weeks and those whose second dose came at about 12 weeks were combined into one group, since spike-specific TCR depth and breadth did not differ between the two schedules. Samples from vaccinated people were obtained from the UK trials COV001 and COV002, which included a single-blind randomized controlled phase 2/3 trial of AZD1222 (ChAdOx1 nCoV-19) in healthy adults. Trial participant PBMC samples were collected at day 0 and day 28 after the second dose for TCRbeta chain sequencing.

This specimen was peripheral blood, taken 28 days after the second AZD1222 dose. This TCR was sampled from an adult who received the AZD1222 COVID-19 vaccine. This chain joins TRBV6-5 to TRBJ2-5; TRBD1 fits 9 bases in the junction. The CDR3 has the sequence CASSYGQGQETQYF. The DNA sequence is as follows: TGTGCCAGCAGTTACGGACAGGGGCAAGAGACCCAGTACTTC.